This T cell receptor beta chain is drawn from a study of blood T cell repertoires in COVID-19. The overall study: COVID-19 samples from acute and convalescent phases originated in the United States, Italy and Spain.

Germline loops: CDR1 SNHLY, CDR2 FYNNEI. V was clipped by 5 bases and J by 4 bases; unmatched bases: 7. The CDR3 length is 14 residues. Assay used: immunoSEQ multiplex PCR; TCRdb lists only in-frame clones, some missing. The table has around 130,000 clones, roughly four fifths seen once; the top ten hold 10% to 15%. The sequencing input was peripheral blood. V is TRBV2 and J is TRBJ1-1; 7 bases agree with TRBD1. This clonotype was sampled from a woman aged 55 to 70 with acute or convalescent COVID-19. CDR3 bases: TGTGCCAGCAGTCCAGACAGGGTGGGCACTGAAGCTTTCTTT. It encodes CASSPDRVGTEAFF.